This is a list of T cell receptor beta chains from one sample in a study of T cell repertoires in cytomegalovirus infection. TCRdb re-called the reads through MiXCR, storing one row per CDR3 protein. This sample carries 450,000 to 600,000 distinct CDR3 sequences, 33% of them seen once, and the ten largest clones take roughly 15%. Their specific antigens are unknown. The specimen was cultured PBMCs, collected from culture after CMV antigen stimulation. The receptors here all came from a human donor in good health (CMV status not recorded). Some clones in this sample may be carry-over from other donors' samples. Each CDR3 is given with its conserved first and last residue. A D gene is named only where the DNA matches it firmly. Size values are once, few and many counts, or a class for expanded clones, and some rows have none.

TRBV20-1,NA,TRBJ2-3,NA,TGCAGTGCTAGAGGGACACCTACTAGCACAGATACGCAGTATTTT,CSARGTPTSTDTQYF
TRBV11-1,few,TRBJ2-5,NA,TGTGCCAGCAGCCAGCGCGGGGCGGAAGAGACCCAGTACTTC,CASSQRGAEETQYF
TRBV25-1,few,TRBJ1-1,NA,TGTGCCAGCAGCGGGAGGTTCTCTGAAGCTTTCTTT,CASSGRFSEAFF
TRBV7-6,NA,TRBJ1-1,NA,TGTGCCAGCAGCCCCGGCCGCACTGAAGCTTTCTTT,CASSPGRTEAFF
TRBV7-2,many,TRBJ2-3,NA,TGTGCCAGCAGCCGAAAGGGGGAGGATACGCAGTATTTT,CASSRKGEDTQYF
TRBV20-1,few,TRBJ2-7,NA,TGCAGTGCTAGAGTTGGTTTCGGCGAGCAGTACTTC,CSARVGFGEQYF
TRBV6-2/TRBV6-3,NA,TRBJ2-2,NA,TGTGCCAGTCAACGGGACTCCTACGGCGGGGAGCTGTTTTTT,CASQRDSYGGELFF
TRBV2,NA,TRBJ1-6,NA,TGTGCCAGCAGTCGGGACTCCTATAATTCACCCCTCCACTTT,CASSRDSYNSPLHF
TRBV6-6,NA,TRBJ2-1,NA,TGTGCCAGCACTCAAACGGGGGGCGCCTACAATGAGCAGTTCTTC,CASTQTGGAYNEQFF
TRBV30,NA,TRBJ2-1,TRBD2,TGTGCCTGGAGTCCCCTAGCGGGAGGGGGGCAGTTCTTC,CAWSPLAGGGQFF
TRBV7-2,few,TRBJ1-1,NA,TGTGCCAGCAGCTTAGCGCTCACCCATCAGTGGGTCACTGAAGCTTTCTTT,CASSLALTHQWVTEAFF